These 29 T cell receptor beta chains came from one sample sequenced in a study of monozygotic twins with inflammatory bowel disease. Using the 5' RACE reads, TCRdb records one entry per CDR3 protein without DNA. The sample table includes some 160,000 distinct CDR3 sequences. The sequenced sample was blood. The origin of the receptors is a human donor with ulcerative colitis or Crohn's disease, or a healthy co-twin of an affected twin (not recorded which).

The rearrangement links TRBV5-1 to TRBJ1-1; the TCRdb D gene call, TRBD1, has no DNA to confirm it. The V gene's germline CDR1 is SGHRS and CDR2 YFSETQ. The CDR3 contains 16 residues. CDR3 amino acids: CASSSSGTGANTEAFF.

The V call is TRBV6-1, the J call TRBJ2-6; lacking DNA, the TRBD2 call made by TCRdb goes unchecked. The CDR3 has 17 amino acids. The germline gives CDR1 MNHNS, CDR2 SASEGT. The CDR3 loop reads CASSPPDRRSGANVLTF.

The chain employs TRBV20-1 and TRBJ2-1; checking the TCRdb D call of TRBD2 is not possible without DNA. Per the germline V gene, CDR1 is DFQATT and CDR2 is SNEGSKA (reference sequence). The CDR3 length is 13 residues. The CDR3 sequence: CSASRGGLGEQFF.

The gene calls are TRBV7-3 and TRBJ1-1. This CDR3 comprises 13 residues. In germline, CDR1 is SGHTA, CDR2 FQGTGA. The CDR3 is CASSLSANTEAFF.

This chain joins TRBV12-3 or TRBV12-4 and TRBJ2-7; TCRdb calls TRBD1, which cannot be checked without DNA. The CDR3 runs 13 residues. This chain's CDR3 is CASRLQGVYEQYF.

V usage is TRBV20-1 and J usage is TRBJ1-2; TCRdb selects TRBD1, and the lack of DNA leaves this call unchecked. The CDR3 totals 12 residues. Looked up from germline, CDR1 is DFQATT and CDR2 is SNEGSKA (reference sequence). Here the CDR3 reads CSGKSGTYGYTF.

The V gene is TRBV6-2 or TRBV6-3, the J gene TRBJ2-4; no DNA is available, so the TRBD1 call from TCRdb remains unchecked. The CDR3 totals 15 residues. Germline V gene lookup returns CDR1 MNHEY and CDR2 SVGEGT. The CDR3 protein is CASSPPQLAKNIQYF.

The V and J genes are TRBV25-1 and TRBJ2-1; with no DNA, the TCRdb D assignment of TRBD2 cannot be verified. This CDR3 has 16 amino acids. The germline gives CDR1 MGHDK, CDR2 SYGVNS. CDR3 sequence: CASSETMGLAGNEQFF.

This chain connects TRBV7-9 to TRBJ2-1. The CDR3 extends over 16 amino acids. CDR1 and CDR2 (germline): SEHNR, FQNEAQ (reference sequence). CDR3 loop: CASSLAVASSYNEQFF. The full variable domain, with the rest looked up from reference TRBV7-9 and TRBJ2-1, is DTGVSQNPRHKITKRGQNVTFRCDPISEHNRLYWYRQTLGQGPEFLTYFQNEAQLEKSRLLSDRFSAERPKGSFSTLEIQRTEQGDSAMYLCASSLAVASSYNEQFFGPGTRLTVL.

This chain links TRBV4-1 with TRBJ1-1; TCRdb names TRBD1, which stays unverified in the absence of DNA. CDR3 length: 15 amino acids. Per germline, CDR1 MGHRA and CDR2 YSYEKL. The CDR3 protein is CASSPRGILNTEAFF.

The J gene is TRBJ2-4, the V gene TRBV28; the D call from TCRdb, TRBD1, cannot be confirmed without DNA. In germline, CDR1 is MDHEN, CDR2 SYDVKM. The CDR3 has 11 residues. The CDR3: CASSRGHIRYF.

The rearrangement joins TRBV2 to TRBJ1-1; the D call of TRBD1 rests on TCRdb alone, since no DNA is present to check it. The germline V gene has CDR1 SNHLY and CDR2 FYNNEI. CDR3 length: 14 amino acids. The CDR3 loop is CASTSGLGKTEAFF.

V is TRBV5-1 and J is TRBJ2-2; TCRdb proposes TRBD2, but this gene call is untestable without DNA. This CDR3 spans 17 amino acids. Germline CDR1 SGHRS, CDR2 YFSETQ. This CDR3 is CASSLTLSGEGPGELFF.

The V gene is TRBV10-3, the J gene TRBJ2-2; no DNA is available, so the TRBD1 call from TCRdb remains unchecked. Per the germline V gene, CDR1 is ENHRY and CDR2 is SYGVKD. The CDR3 contains 19 residues. The CDR3: CAISGMNREEPPNTGELFF.

The chain couples TRBV12-3 or TRBV12-4 to TRBJ2-1; TCRdb indicates TRBD2, and absent DNA this call remains unverified. The CDR3 contains 18 residues. CDR3 sequence reads: CASRGWLGAGSSYNEQFF.

This chain connects TRBV20-1 to TRBJ2-5. Germline CDR1 is DFQATT and CDR2 is SNEGSKA (reference sequence). The CDR3 spans 12 residues. The CDR3 loop is CSARRLQETQYF.

V usage is TRBV20-1 and J usage is TRBJ1-5; TCRdb gives TRBD1 as the D gene, but with no DNA this cannot be confirmed. The CDR3 has 15 amino acids. Germline V CDR1 and CDR2: DFQATT, SNEGSKA (reference sequence). The CDR3 loop reads CSARDHWGAGQPQHF.

The CDR3 sequence is CASSLGLATGIEGYTF. This rearrangement joins TRBV5-1 to TRBJ1-2; the D call of TRBD1 rests on TCRdb alone, since no DNA is present to check it. The CDR3 runs 16 residues. Germline V gene sequence: CDR1 SGHRS, CDR2 YFSETQ.

The chain carries TRBV4-3 and TRBJ2-7; TCRdb lists TRBD1, though no DNA is available to test this call. CDR1 is LGHNA and CDR2 is YSLEER in the germline V gene. The CDR3 loop spans 17 amino acids. CDR3 in amino acids: CASSRHQIGTNSYEQYF.

The chain combines TRBV5-5 with TRBJ1-1. The CDR3 length is 13 residues. In germline, CDR1 is SGHKS, CDR2 YYEKEE (reference sequence). CDR3 region: CASSLFTVTEAFF. The full variable domain, its missing parts supplied by reference TRBV5-5 and TRBJ1-1, is DAGVTQSPTHLIKTRGQQVTLRCSPISGHKSVSWYQQVLGQGPQFIFQYYEKEERGRGNFPDRFSARQFPNYSSELNVNALLLGDSALYLCASSLFTVTEAFFGQGTRLTVV.

Here the CDR3 reads CASSSQRERPRETQYF. This chain uses TRBV7-9 with TRBJ2-5; no DNA is available, so the TRBD2 call from TCRdb remains unchecked. CDR1 and CDR2 (germline): SEHNR, FQNEAQ (reference sequence). The length of the CDR3 is 16 residues.

The V call is TRBV5-1, the J call TRBJ1-6; the D call of TRBD1 rests on TCRdb alone, since no DNA is present to check it. Germline V CDR1 and CDR2: SGHRS, YFSETQ. This CDR3 is 15 amino acids long. Here the CDR3 reads CASSSLGQGDSPLHF.

The chain has TRBV6-6 and TRBJ2-7; absent DNA, TCRdb's TRBD2 call cannot be checked. This CDR3 region has 14 residues. Germline CDR1 MNHNY, CDR2 SVGAGI (reference sequence). The CDR3 sequence is CASSSSGVSYEQYF.

This sequence joins TRBV18 and TRBJ1-1. Germline V gene sequence: CDR1 KGHSH, CDR2 LQKENI. The CDR3 runs to 15 residues. This chain's CDR3 is CASSPHKAMNTEAFF.

The rearrangement uses TRBV11-3 and TRBJ2-1. The CDR3 has 16 amino acids. CDR1 is SGHNT and CDR2 is YENEEA in the germline V gene. The CDR3 region is CASSLEGSSSYNEQFF.

The chain joins TRBV28 to TRBJ1-4; as DNA is missing, the TRBD1 call by TCRdb cannot be tested. Germline V CDR1 and CDR2: MDHEN, SYDVKM. CDR3 length: 14 amino acids. This chain's CDR3 is CASHLQGASEKLFF.

The chain is built from TRBV25-1 and TRBJ2-5; TCRdb selects TRBD2, and the lack of DNA leaves this call unchecked. The CDR3 loop spans 15 amino acids. The germline V gene encodes CDR1 MGHDK and CDR2 SYGVNS. The CDR3 sequence: CASSGGLAPSETQYF.

CDR3 sequence reads: CASSTRRGVNSPLHF. The chain joins TRBV11-2 to TRBJ1-6; TCRdb gives TRBD1 as the D gene, but with no DNA this cannot be confirmed. Germline V gene sequence: CDR1 SGHAT, CDR2 FQNNGV. The CDR3 extends over 15 amino acids.

This sequence joins TRBV28 and TRBJ1-2. Germline V gives CDR1 MDHEN, CDR2 SYDVKM. The CDR3 consists of 15 residues. This CDR3 is CASSFSYSSRYGYTF.